Listed below are T cell receptor beta chains from one sample, sequenced in a study of response to subunit inactivated influenza vaccine. TCRdb used MiXCR to reprocess the RT-PCR reads, holding one entry per CDR3 protein. The table has hundreds of thousands of distinct CDR3 sequences, about 15% seen once. Sequencing was performed on PBMCs from blood, taken approximately 15 days before vaccination. The receptors were sampled from a man aged 50-59 years who received an inactivated influenza vaccine. CDR3s include the opening cysteine and the closing phenylalanine or tryptophan. D genes are given only for firm matches. Clone size appears in some rows only: once, few, many, or a class for an expanded clone.

size	V	D	length	J	DNA	CDR3
-	TRBV7-9	-	15	TRBJ2-5	TGTGCCAGCAGGACAAAAGTCGGTTCCCCAGAGACCCAGTACTTC	CASRTKVGSPETQYF
few	TRBV5-5	TRBD2	17	TRBJ2-1	TGTGCCAGCAGCCCGGCCGTAGGACTAGCGGGAGACGATGAGCAGTTCTTC	CASSPAVGLAGDDEQFF
few	TRBV13	TRBD2	14	TRBJ2-7	TGTGCCAGCAGCTTAGACCCCCTAGCGGACGAGCAGTACTTC	CASSLDPLADEQYF
-	TRBV20-1	-	13	TRBJ2-7	TGCAGTGCTATCCTGGACACCAACTACGAGCAGTACTTC	CSAILDTNYEQYF
-	TRBV29-1	TRBD1	15	TRBJ2-3	TGCAGCGTCGCCCGGGACAGGGGATCTGCAGATACGCAGTATTTT	CSVARDRGSADTQYF
many	TRBV6-1	-	14	TRBJ1-1	TGTGCCAGCAGTGGGCCCGGGGGGCGGAAGGAGGCTTTCTTT	CASSGPGGRKEAFF
-	TRBV5-5	-	13	TRBJ1-1	TGTGCCAGCAGCTGGGCCGGTGGGGAAGGAGCTTTCTTT	CASSWAGGEGAFF
-	TRBV27	-	13	TRBJ2-7	TGTGCCAGCAGTTTACGGGACACGAAGGAGCAGTACTTC	CASSLRDTKEQYF
once	TRBV5-1	-	13	TRBJ1-6	TGCGCCAGCAGCTTGGGGTACGATTCACCCCTCCACTTT	CASSLGYDSPLHF
few	TRBV14	TRBD2	16	TRBJ2-3	TGTGCCAGCAGCCTCCACGGGGGGGCCGGCACAGATACGCAGTATTTT	CASSLHGGAGTDTQYF
-	TRBV5-4	TRBD2	15	TRBJ2-5	TGTGCCAGCAGCTTGGGTAGCGGGAGTCGAGAGACCCAGTACTTC	CASSLGSGSRETQYF
few	TRBV3-1	-	14	TRBJ2-3	TGTGCCAGCAGCCTCCAGGGGGGCAAAGATACGCAGTATTTT	CASSLQGGKDTQYF
few	TRBV7-9	TRBD1	15	TRBJ2-5	TGTGCCAGCAGCTCGCCCTTGGGACAGCAGGAGACCCAGTACTTC	CASSSPLGQQETQYF
few	TRBV12-3/TRBV12-4	-	14	TRBJ1-1	TGTGCCAGCAGTACAACACCCTCGAACACTGAAGCTTTCTTT	CASSTTPSNTEAFF
few	TRBV12-3/TRBV12-4	-	15	TRBJ2-1	TGTGCCAGCAGTTTTGGGGCTTTGACCTACAATGAGCAGTTCTTC	CASSFGALTYNEQFF
many	TRBV10-3	-	13	TRBJ1-2	TGTGCCATCAGTGAGTTGGACGGCGATGGCTACACCTTC	CAISELDGDGYTF
-	TRBV3-1	-	14	TRBJ1-2	TGTGCCAGCAGTCGAGAGTCTGTTGGCTATGGCTACACCTTC	CASSRESVGYGYTF